Each of the 9 T cell receptor beta chains below was sequenced from the same sample in a study of blood T cell repertoires in COVID-19 (dated by TCRdb to about 2020). The protocol used for the library was the immunoSEQ multiplex PCR assay. The table comes from immuneACCESS by way of TCRdb, which keeps in-frame sequences with V and J called. Part of the clones is missing from these tables; in studies checked, under half for an unresolved V gene and the rest for unknown reasons. The table for this sample lists 320,000 or so clones; roughly 85% of them were counted only once. Clones ranked in the top ten supply 1.5% to 2% of the sample. The sequenced sample consisted of PBMCs or T cells enriched from blood (not recorded which). Source of these receptors: a woman aged 25 to 39 who had been exposed to COVID-19.

The chain recombines TRBV15 with TRBJ2-7; D gene unclear. The V gene's germline CDR1 is LNHNV and CDR2 YYDKDF (reference sequence). Trimming shortened V by 0 bases and J by 3 bases, and 6 bases separated the two germline ends. This CDR3 has 13 residues. DNA for the CDR3: TGTGCCACCAGCAGAGATTACAACTACGAGCAGTACTTC. It codes for CATSRDYNYEQYF.

V is TRBV7-9 and J is TRBJ1-5; D call uncertain. The CDR3 is 15 residues long. Between the trimmed V and J ends, which lost 1 base and 3 bases, there was a span of 10 bases. Germline values: CDR1 SEHNR, CDR2 FQNEAQ (reference sequence). DNA of the CDR3: TGTGCCAGCAGCTTAGTGGGAGAGGCCAATCAGCCCCAGCATTTT. Protein product: CASSLVGEANQPQHF.

J is TRBJ1-3 and V is TRBV6-5; D ambiguous. CDR1 and CDR2 (germline): MNHEY, SVGAGI. This CDR3 contains 12 residues. The germline V and J ends were trimmed by 5 bases and 4 bases, with 6 bases remaining between them. In DNA form, the CDR3 reads TGTGCCAGCAGTAACGGGGGAAACACCATATATTTT. Its translation is CASSNGGNTIYF.

This chain uses TRBV5-4 with TRBJ2-1; perhaps TRBD1 as D (6 bases). This CDR3 contains 15 residues. Germline-derived CDR1 and CDR2 are SGHNT and YYREEE (reference sequence). V was trimmed by 6 bases and J by 0 bases, leaving 13 bases between them. The CDR3 coding sequence is TGTGCCAGCACCCTGCAGGGGAGCTCCTACAATGAGCAGTTCTTC. It codes for CASTLQGSSYNEQFF.

This clone showed up just once. The rearrangement uses TRBV5-6 and TRBJ2-1, with D perhaps matching TRBD1 (5 bases). The germline CDR1 and CDR2 sequences are SGHDT and YYEEEE. Between the trimmed V and J ends, which lost 3 bases and 7 bases, there was a span of 14 bases. The CDR3 length is 14 residues. CDR3: CASSYDSAHNEQFF. Here the CDR3 DNA reads TGTGCCAGCAGCTACGACAGCGCTCATAATGAGCAGTTCTTC.

The J gene is TRBJ2-1, the V gene TRBV28; D not resolved. Trimming shortened V by 7 bases and J by 8 bases, and 9 bases separated the two germline ends. The CDR3 runs to 11 residues. Germline V gives CDR1 MDHEN, CDR2 SYDVKM. CDR3 amino acids: CASISLYEQFF. In DNA form, the CDR3 reads TGTGCCAGCATTTCCCTCTATGAGCAGTTCTTC.

Notes on this clone: Within the sample, other DNA sequences also encode this same CDR3. The chain links TRBV19 to TRBJ2-2; D remains ambiguous. Trimming removed 3 bases from V and 4 bases from J, with 3 bases in between. The CDR3 covers 12 residues. Per the germline V gene, CDR1 is LNHDA and CDR2 is SQIVND (reference sequence). In nucleotides, the CDR3 is TGTGCCAGTAGTATGCGCACCGGGGAGCTGTTTTTT. Encoded protein: CASSMRTGELFF.

The chain couples TRBV5-1 to TRBJ2-1; TRBD1 matches at 10 bases. After removal of 2 bases from V and 15 bases from J, the junction contained 11 bases not matched to a gene. CDR1 is SGHRS, CDR2 YFSETQ, per germline. This CDR3 contains 14 residues. This chain's CDR3 is CASSLPGTGERGFF. CDR3 DNA sequence: TGCGCCAGCAGCTTACCCGGGACAGGGGAGAGAGGGTTCTTC.

The chain employs TRBV28 and TRBJ1-5; 7 bases line up with TRBD1. Germline V gives CDR1 MDHEN, CDR2 SYDVKM. The CDR3 length is 13 residues. Losses at the gene ends were 5 bases for V and 4 bases for J; bases not matched to a gene: 2. CDR3 residues: CASSDRVNQPQHF. CDR3 nucleotides: TGTGCCAGCAGTGACAGGGTTAATCAGCCCCAGCATTTT.